The clone carrying this TCR beta chain appeared a few times. Primers used in a second PCR of about 7 to 12 cycles were a sample-barcoded 5' primer and a J-beta primer mix. Using its own MiXCR run on the 5' RACE reads, TCRdb lists one record per CDR3 protein. This table holds about 1.8 million distinct CDR3 sequences, roughly 52% found once. The entry originates in a study of blood T cells in healthy people across ages. CDR1 is DFQATT, CDR2 SNEGSKA, per germline (reference sequence). The CDR3 sequence is 15 residues long. Collection of around 9.3 milliliters of peripheral blood was performed for each donor.

This TCR came from a middle-aged woman in good health. The J gene is TRBJ1-1, the V gene TRBV20-1, with a tentative D call TRBD1 (6 bases). Sequenced sample: blood. The CDR3 DNA follows: TGCAGCGCCACTTCGAACAGGGCTATGAACACTGAAGCTTTCTTT. This sequence encodes CSATSNRAMNTEAFF.